This T cell receptor (beta chain) came from a study of blood T cell repertoires in COVID-19. Study details: Samples came from the United States, Italy and Spain, spanning acute and convalescent COVID-19. Sample material is recorded as cDNA or gDNA derived from T cells, B-cell-depleted T cells, or PBMCs.

Under the authors' procedure: How many nucleated cells were present was estimated from reference gene primer amplification. Sequencing was performed with immunoSEQ multiplex PCR; in TCRdb, only in-frame clones are kept and a portion is missing. V and J calls and clone size are given by that table; D and trimming were obtained from the DNA. The sample records approximately 130,000 clones, about four fifths being singletons. Trimming at V came to 2 bases and at J to 0 bases, leaving 5 bases not matched to a gene. Germline V gene data show CDR1 as MGHRA and CDR2 as YSYEKL. CDR3 size: 16 residues. The sequenced sample was peripheral blood. V usage is TRBV4-1 and J usage is TRBJ2-3; 7 bases agree with TRBD2. The receptor was derived from a human donor in a cohort sampled during active COVID-19. The CDR3 DNA reads TGCGCCAGCAGCCAAACCTCGGGACTAAGCACAGATACGCAGTATTTT. It codes for CASSQTSGLSTDTQYF.